The next 3 T cell receptor beta chains were all read from a single sample in a study of blood T cell repertoires in COVID-19. Sequencing used immunoSEQ multiplex PCR; TCRdb keeps in-frame clones, though not all of them. The profile shows around 24,000 clones, 86% of them singletons. Material for sequencing was peripheral blood. The origin of the receptors is a human donor with active COVID-19. The donor label of this sample is uncertain.

This chain joins TRBV11-2 and TRBJ2-5, with D possibly TRBD2 on 5 matching bases. The CDR3 consists of 16 residues. Trimming removed 4 bases from V and 8 bases from J, with 23 bases in between. Germline CDR1 and CDR2: SGHAT and FQNNGV. CDR3 bases: TGTGCCAGCAGCTCCCGACTAAGCCCTACCGATTATACCCAGTACTTC. It codes for CASSSRLSPTDYTQYF.

The chain carries TRBV6-5 and TRBJ1-2, with 8 bases identical to TRBD1. The germline V gene encodes CDR1 MNHEY and CDR2 SVGAGI. The CDR3 extends over 13 amino acids. The trim removed 6 bases at V and 6 bases at J, leaving 6 bases unmatched. The CDR3 sequence is CASSAGQGNGYTF. The CDR3 DNA reads TGTGCCAGCAGCGCCGGACAGGGCAATGGCTACACCTTC.

The rearrangement uses TRBV2 and TRBJ2-5; TRBD1 matches 7 bases. Germline loops: CDR1 SNHLY, CDR2 FYNNEI. V lost 10 bases, J lost 5 bases, and 13 bases stayed unmatched. The CDR3 is 14 amino acids. DNA of the CDR3: TGTGCCACCCAGAGGGGGCGAGGGACGGAGACCCAGTACTTC. Amino acids: CATQRGRGTETQYF.